The T cell receptor beta chain described here comes from a study of blood T cell repertoires in COVID-19. Whole-study context: Nucleic acid was either cDNA or gDNA, and it came from T cells, B-cell-depleted T cells, or PBMCs.

The CDR3 loop spans 13 amino acids. CDR1 is LNHDA, CDR2 SQIVND, per germline (reference sequence). Comments on this clone: Relative to the germline gene, one junction end is altered; a read error may explain this.

Followed longitudinally, the Seattle patients had been enrolled during active infection. How the authors handled the data: Nucleated cell number was recorded as an estimate derived from reference gene primer amplification. Only in-frame clones appear in the TCRdb table, and some are missing; sequencing was by immunoSEQ multiplex PCR. V and J calls and clone size follow that table, whereas D and trimming were derived from the DNA. This table holds more than 300,000 clones, under 90% found once. The sequence was obtained from a woman younger than 45 with COVID-19, enrolled during active disease. Sequenced: peripheral blood. The J gene is TRBJ1-1, the V gene TRBV19; D unresolved. The DNA of the CDR3 is TGTGCCAGTAGAATAGGCGGGAACACTGAAGCTTTCTTT. Protein sequence: CASRIGGNTEAFF.